This T cell receptor (beta chain) originates from a study of T-cell reconstitution after alpha-beta-depleted transplantation in children. Trimming cost V 1 base and J 5 bases, with 21 bases left between them. CDR3 length: 17 residues. Germline CDR1 and CDR2: SNHLY and FYNNEI. This clonotype was seen ten or more times. Unique molecular identifiers were used in preparing the TCRbeta library. In TCRdb, the PCR reads were re-called with MiXCR into one record per CDR3 protein. The repertoire holds approximately 200,000 distinct CDR3 sequences, just over 14% seen once, with about 13% in the top ten. J is TRBJ2-7 and V is TRBV2; D is possibly TRBD2 (6 bases). This clonotype was sampled from a human donor who donated a stem cell graft to a child with acute lymphoblastic leukemia. The material was PBMCs from the stem cell graft donor, obtained from the stem cell graft. The CDR3 reads CASSEGASVELWDEQYF. Written as DNA, the CDR3 is TGTGCCAGCAGTGAAGGGGCTAGCGTGGAGTTATGGGACGAGCAGTACTTC.